This T cell receptor beta chain derives from a study of blood T cells in healthy people across ages (dated by TCRdb to about 2015). Study-wide context: In model experiments, template switching captured about one uniquely barcoded TCR beta cDNA molecule for every two T cells. To track age-related changes in TCR beta repertoire diversity, the study relied on deep sequencing normalized with unique cDNA molecular identifiers. The donors were split into four age groups: young (average 16 years), middle-aged (more than 35), aged (62) and long-lived (over 75). Two additional independent replicas of 1 million unique cDNA reads from the same blood draw were analyzed for two donors (one aged 18 to 30 and one aged 80 or older).

Receptor amplification or capture employed 5' RACE. Sequencer: Illumina HiSeq 2500. A second PCR of roughly 7 to 11 cycles was performed with a sample-barcoded 5' primer and a J-beta primer mix. A unique molecular identifier was introduced onto each TCR beta cDNA molecule by a template-switch 5' adaptor carrying 12 random nucleotides. At least 3 million CDR3-containing paired-end reads were obtained from each sample. All of the RNA was converted into first-strand cDNA using the Mint cDNA synthesis kit, with a TRBC-specific oligonucleotide serving as the primer. All cDNA was treated with uracil-DNA glycosylase and then went through a first 18-cycle PCR with the universal primers M1SS and BC2_uni_R. As for the authors' bioinformatics: Normalization of each sample was performed by random selection of 1 million high-quality reads, each carrying a distinct molecular identifier. Reads with shared molecular identifiers were discarded instead of being binned into consensus sequences. MiTCR, set to a Q25 quality threshold and the strictest error-elimination algorithm, was used for CDR3 identification, clonotype clustering and error correction. A nonparametric unseen species model with Euler transformation was used to estimate lower-bound total TCR beta diversity. The public reads were reprocessed in TCRdb via fastp at Q25 and MiXCR, keeping in-frame beta chains. Identical CDR3 protein sequences are pooled into one entry, listed with their most common genes and DNA. TCRdb, rather than the study authors, made the V and J calls. Counted in this sample were about 930,000 distinct CDR3 sequences; 29% of them appeared once. The ten largest clones take up more than 8.5% of the sample.

Systemically healthy Caucasian individuals from Russia, 39 in total and aged about 6 to 90 years, were included as donors. Each donor gave about 9.7 milliliters of peripheral blood, drawn into EDTA-treated Vacutainer tubes. Ficoll-Paque density-gradient centrifugation was used to isolate PBMCs, with at least 6.5 million per sample. Trizol reagent was used to extract total RNA from the PBMCs, yielding at least 5.5 micrograms per sample. For every donor, flow cytometry on a PBMC aliquot measured the percentage of naive CD45RAhigh/CD27high T cells. For CDR1 and CDR2, the germline V gene lists SGHVS and FNYEAQ. Inclusive of the bounding cysteine and phenylalanine, the CDR3 is 17 residues long. The DNA shown is the 51-base CDR3, in frame from base 1. The trim is 5 bases for V and 6 bases for J, with a gap of 25 bases between the germline ends. Results the study describes overall, beyond this receptor: Compared with the aged group, more naive CD4+ T cells, fewer expanded clones and increased TCR diversity were shown by the long-lived group, suggesting age selection. Because donor CMV infection status was unknown, age-related changes in expanded clonotypes were potentially confounded. Estimates of total diversity based on one million sequenced T cells were regarded as lower bounds and as underestimates. As age increased, observed TCR beta diversity per million T cells dropped in a roughly linear way, and a significant reduction was already evident by age around 41. Conclusive comparison of naive and antigen-experienced compartments was prevented by the profiling of bulk unsorted PBMCs. The percentage of naive T cells measured by flow cytometry correlated strongly with observed TCR beta diversity.

This clonotype was counted a few times. Its antigen is unknown. Base qualities are not provided; no much larger clone lies one nucleotide away. This same sample was also part of a study on T cells of mothers and their children. The second investigation adds: Nine systemically healthy Caucasian individuals served as donors, namely three mothers together with their six children. cDNA synthesis used all of the extracted RNA, with 1.5 ug of RNA in each 15 ul reaction. In the second PCR, sample barcodes and 2-4 random nucleotides were introduced via the M1S primer. Over 9 million TCR beta CDR3 reads came from each mother, compared with a few million reads from each child. Thymic selection similarly shapes TCR recombination output in related and unrelated pairs, with minor effect from inherited differences. Normalized repertoire overlap in related mother-child pairs was always slightly higher than in unrelated mother-child pairs, but the difference was never significant. No persistent microchimeric T cell clones were detected, at a sensitivity of around 100 clones per million clonotypes. Deep NGS was used in the study to compare the TCR beta repertoires of mothers and children and to look for features that separate related mother-child pairs from unrelated individuals. On average, the children were roughly 10 +/- 4 years old, while the mothers were about 37 +/- 4 years old. Libraries were sequenced on Illumina HiSeq 2000 with 100+100 nt paired-end reads after adapter ligation with NEBNext reagents. Mother and child libraries were prepared a month apart and sequenced in separate runs to prevent cross-contamination. Each donor had between about 450,000 and 2,300,000 distinct TCR beta clonotypes identified. Naive TCR beta clonotypes were estimated from low-frequency clonotypes matched to each donor's FACS-determined naive share, without sorting.

What was sequenced was blood. The origin of this receptor is a woman between 35 and 50 years old in good health. Rearrangement joined TRBV7-6 to TRBJ2-5; tentative D gene TRBD1, with 5 bases matching. The DNA is as follows: TGTGCCAGCAGCCTCACTGGGGCGACGGCCCCAGTGCAGACCCAGTACTTC. Translated, this is CASSLTGATAPVQTQYF.